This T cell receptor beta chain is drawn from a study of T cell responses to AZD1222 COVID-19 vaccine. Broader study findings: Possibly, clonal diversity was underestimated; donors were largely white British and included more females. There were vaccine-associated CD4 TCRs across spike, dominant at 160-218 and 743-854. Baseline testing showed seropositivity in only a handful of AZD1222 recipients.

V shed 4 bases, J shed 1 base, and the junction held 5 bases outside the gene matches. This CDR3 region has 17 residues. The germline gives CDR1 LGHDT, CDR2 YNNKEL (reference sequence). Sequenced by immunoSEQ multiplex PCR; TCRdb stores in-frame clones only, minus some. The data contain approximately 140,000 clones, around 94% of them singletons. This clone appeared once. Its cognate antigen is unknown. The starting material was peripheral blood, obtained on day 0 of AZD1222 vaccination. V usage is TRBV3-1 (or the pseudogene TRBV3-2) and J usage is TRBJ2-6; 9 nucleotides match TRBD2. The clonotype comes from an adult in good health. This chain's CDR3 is CASSPLAGNSGANVLTF. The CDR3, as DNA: TGTGCCAGCAGCCCCCTAGCGGGAAATTCTGGGGCCAACGTCCTGACTTTC.